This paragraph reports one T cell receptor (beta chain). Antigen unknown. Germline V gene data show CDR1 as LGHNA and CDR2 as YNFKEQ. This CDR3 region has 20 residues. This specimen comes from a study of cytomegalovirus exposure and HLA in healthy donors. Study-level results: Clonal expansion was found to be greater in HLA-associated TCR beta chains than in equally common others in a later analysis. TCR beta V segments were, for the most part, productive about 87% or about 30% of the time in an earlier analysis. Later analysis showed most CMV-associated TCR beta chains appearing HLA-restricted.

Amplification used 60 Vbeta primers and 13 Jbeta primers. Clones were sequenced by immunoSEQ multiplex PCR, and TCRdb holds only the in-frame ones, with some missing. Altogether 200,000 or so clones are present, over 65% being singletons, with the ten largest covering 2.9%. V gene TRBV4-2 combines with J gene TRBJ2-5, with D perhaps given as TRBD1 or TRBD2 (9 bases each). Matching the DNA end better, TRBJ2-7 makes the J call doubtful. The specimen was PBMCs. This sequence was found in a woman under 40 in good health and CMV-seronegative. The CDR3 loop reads CASSPWDRVEEIAGVHEQYF. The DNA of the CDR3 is TGTGCCAGCAGCCCTTGGGACAGGGTGGAAGAAATAGCGGGAGTCCACGAGCAGTACTTC.